This T cell receptor beta chain was captured by sequencing in a study of T cells in Graves' hyperthyroidism and ophthalmopathy. Broader study findings: Researchers found most expanded thyroid clonotypes above 0.001 in blood as well.

Ophthalmopathy cases scored 3 or more on the Clinical Activity Score and 4 or more on NOSPECS grade, with duration below 3 months. The authors obtained PBMCs from 10 ml of fresh peripheral blood. This clonotype was picked up many times. The antigen remains undetermined. There were TCR beta CDR3 regions amplified from RNA transcripts. TCR CDR3 regions were first amplified by RT-PCR with HTBI primers. Each CDR3 protein gets one entry after TCRdb re-called the multiplex PCR reads with MiXCR. Seen here are 640,000 or so distinct CDR3 sequences, about 14% observed once, and the top ten hold about 7%. The specimen sequenced was blood. The sequence came from a woman under 30 with Graves' ophthalmopathy.

In DNA, the CDR3 is TGTGCCAGCAGTGTGCAGGGGAATCAGCCCCAGCATTTT. This sequence encodes CASSVQGNQPQHF. The chain links TRBV2 to TRBJ1-5; D is possibly TRBD1 (6 bases). The germline gives CDR1 SNHLY, CDR2 FYNNEI. V lost 4 bases to trimming and J lost 4 bases, with 8 bases between them. The CDR3 is 13 amino acids.